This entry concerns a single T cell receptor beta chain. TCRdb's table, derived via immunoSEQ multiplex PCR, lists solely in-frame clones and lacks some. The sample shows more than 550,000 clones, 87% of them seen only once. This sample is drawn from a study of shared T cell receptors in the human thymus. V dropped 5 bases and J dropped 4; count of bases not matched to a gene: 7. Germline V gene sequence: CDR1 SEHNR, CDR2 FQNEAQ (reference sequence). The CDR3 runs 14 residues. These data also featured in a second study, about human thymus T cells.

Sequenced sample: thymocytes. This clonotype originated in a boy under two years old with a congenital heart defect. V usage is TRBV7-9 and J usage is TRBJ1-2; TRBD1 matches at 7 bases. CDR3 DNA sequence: TGTGCCAGCAGCAGCGACAGGGTGGGCTATGGCTACACCTTC. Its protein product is CASSSDRVGYGYTF.